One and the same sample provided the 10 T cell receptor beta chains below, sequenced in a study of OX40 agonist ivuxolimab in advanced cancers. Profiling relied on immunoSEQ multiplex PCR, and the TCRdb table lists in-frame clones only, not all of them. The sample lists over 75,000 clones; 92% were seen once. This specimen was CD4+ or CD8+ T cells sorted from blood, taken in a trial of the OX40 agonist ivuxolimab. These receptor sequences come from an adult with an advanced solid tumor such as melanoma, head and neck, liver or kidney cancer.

In DNA, the CDR3 is TGTGCCAGCAGTTATGGGACAGCGGGTAGCAATCAGCCCCAGCATTTT. Protein product: CASSYGTAGSNQPQHF. The chain uses TRBV28 and TRBJ1-5; 7 bases match TRBD1. The V gene end was trimmed by 4 bases and the J gene end by 0 bases; junction bases not matched to a gene: 6. Germline CDR1 is MDHEN and CDR2 is SYDVKM. The CDR3 consists of 16 residues.

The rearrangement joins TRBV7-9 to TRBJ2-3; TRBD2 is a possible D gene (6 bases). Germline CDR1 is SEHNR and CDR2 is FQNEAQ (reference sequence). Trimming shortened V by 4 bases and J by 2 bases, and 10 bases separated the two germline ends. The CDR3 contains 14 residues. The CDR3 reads CASSSSAYTDTQYF. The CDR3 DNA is TGTGCCAGCAGCTCTAGCGCCTACACAGATACGCAGTATTTT.

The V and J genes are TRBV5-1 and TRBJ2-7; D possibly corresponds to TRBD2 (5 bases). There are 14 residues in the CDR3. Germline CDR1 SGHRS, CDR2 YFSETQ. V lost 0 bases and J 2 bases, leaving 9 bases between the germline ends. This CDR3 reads CASSLGTHTYEQYF. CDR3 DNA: TGCGCCAGCAGCTTGGGGACTCACACCTACGAGCAGTACTTC.

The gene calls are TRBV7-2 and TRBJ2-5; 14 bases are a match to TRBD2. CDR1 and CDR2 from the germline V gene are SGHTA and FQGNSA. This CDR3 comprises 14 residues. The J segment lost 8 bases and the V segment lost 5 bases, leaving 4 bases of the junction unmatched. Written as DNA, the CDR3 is TGTGCCAGCAGCACGGGACTAGCGGGAGTAACCCAGTACTTC. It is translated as CASSTGLAGVTQYF. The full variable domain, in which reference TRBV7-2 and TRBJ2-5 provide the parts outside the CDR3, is GAGVSQSPSNKVTEKGKDVELRCDPISGHTALYWYRQSLGQGLEFLIYFQGNSAPDKSGLPSDRFSAERTGGSVSTLTIQRTQQEDSAVYLCASSTGLAGVTQYFGPGTRLLVL.

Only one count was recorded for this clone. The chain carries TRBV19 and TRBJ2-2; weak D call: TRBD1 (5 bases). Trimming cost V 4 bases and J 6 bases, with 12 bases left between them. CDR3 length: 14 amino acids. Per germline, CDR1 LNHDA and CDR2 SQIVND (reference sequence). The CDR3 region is CASSTGPVSGELFF. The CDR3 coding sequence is TGTGCCAGTAGTACAGGGCCGGTTTCCGGGGAGCTGTTTTTT.

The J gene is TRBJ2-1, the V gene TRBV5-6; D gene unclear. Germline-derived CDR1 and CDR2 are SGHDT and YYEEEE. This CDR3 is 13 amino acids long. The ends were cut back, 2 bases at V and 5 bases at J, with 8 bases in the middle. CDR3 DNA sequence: TGTGCCAGCAGCTTCCCAGCAGACAATGAGCAGTTCTTC. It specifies CASSFPADNEQFF.

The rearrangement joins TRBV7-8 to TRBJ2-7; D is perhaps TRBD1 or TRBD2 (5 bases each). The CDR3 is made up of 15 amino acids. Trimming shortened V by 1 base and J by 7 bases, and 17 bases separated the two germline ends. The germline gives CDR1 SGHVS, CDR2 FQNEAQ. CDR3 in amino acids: CASSLGTFGAEEQYF. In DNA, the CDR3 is TGTGCCAGCAGCTTAGGTACGTTCGGGGCGGAAGAGCAGTACTTC.

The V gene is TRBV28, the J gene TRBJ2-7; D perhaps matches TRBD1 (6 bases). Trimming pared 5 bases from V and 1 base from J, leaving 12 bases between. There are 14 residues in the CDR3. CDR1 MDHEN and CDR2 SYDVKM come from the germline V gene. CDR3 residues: CASSPGQPSYEQYF. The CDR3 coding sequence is TGTGCCAGCAGTCCCGGACAGCCTTCCTACGAGCAGTACTTC.

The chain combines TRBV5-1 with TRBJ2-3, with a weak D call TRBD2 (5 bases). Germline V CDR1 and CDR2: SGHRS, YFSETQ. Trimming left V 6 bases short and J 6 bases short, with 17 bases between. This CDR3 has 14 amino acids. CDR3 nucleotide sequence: TGCGCCAGCAATTCAGCCCAAGTAGCGGATACGCAGTATTTT. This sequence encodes CASNSAQVADTQYF. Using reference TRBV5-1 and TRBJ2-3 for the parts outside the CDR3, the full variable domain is KAGVTQTPRYLIKTRGQQVTLSCSPISGHRSVSWYQQTPGQGLQFLFEYFSETQRNKGNFPGRFSGRQFSNSRSEMNVSTLELGDSALYLCASNSAQVADTQYFGPGTRLTVL.

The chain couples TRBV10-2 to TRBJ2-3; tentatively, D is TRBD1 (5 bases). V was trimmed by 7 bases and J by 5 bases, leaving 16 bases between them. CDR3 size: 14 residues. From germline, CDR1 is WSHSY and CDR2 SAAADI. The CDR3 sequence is CASTWTRDRDTQYF. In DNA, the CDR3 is TGCGCCAGCACCTGGACACGCGACAGAGATACGCAGTATTTT.